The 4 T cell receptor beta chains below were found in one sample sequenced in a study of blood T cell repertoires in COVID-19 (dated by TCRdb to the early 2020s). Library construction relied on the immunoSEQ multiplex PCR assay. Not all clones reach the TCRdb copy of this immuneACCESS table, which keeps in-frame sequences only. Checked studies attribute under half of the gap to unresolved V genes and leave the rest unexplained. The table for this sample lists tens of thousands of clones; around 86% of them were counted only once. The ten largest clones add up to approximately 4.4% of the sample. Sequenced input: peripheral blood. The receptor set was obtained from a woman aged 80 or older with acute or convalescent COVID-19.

The CDR3 loop is CASSLALGDRGLRNTIYF. The DNA of the CDR3 is TGTGCCAGCAGCTTAGCGCTCGGGGACAGGGGCTTGCGAAACACCATATATTTT. The chain uses TRBV7-9 and TRBJ1-3; 10 positions agree with TRBD1. Germline trimming cut 0 bases from V and 5 bases from J; bases unmatched to any gene: 10. The CDR3 loop spans 18 amino acids. Germline V gene lookup returns CDR1 SEHNR and CDR2 FQNEAQ (reference sequence).

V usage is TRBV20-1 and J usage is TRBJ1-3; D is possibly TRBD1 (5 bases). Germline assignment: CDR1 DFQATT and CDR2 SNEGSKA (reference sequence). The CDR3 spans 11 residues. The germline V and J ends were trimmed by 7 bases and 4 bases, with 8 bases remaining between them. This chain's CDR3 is CSGGRGNTIYF. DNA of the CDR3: TGCAGTGGGGGCCGAGGAAACACCATATATTTT.

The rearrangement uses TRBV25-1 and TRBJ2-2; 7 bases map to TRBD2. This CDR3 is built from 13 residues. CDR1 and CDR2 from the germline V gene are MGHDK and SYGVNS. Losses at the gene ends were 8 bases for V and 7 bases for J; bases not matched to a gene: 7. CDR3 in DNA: TGTGCCAGCGGACTAGGTCGGCACGGGGAGCTGTTTTTT. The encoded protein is CASGLGRHGELFF.

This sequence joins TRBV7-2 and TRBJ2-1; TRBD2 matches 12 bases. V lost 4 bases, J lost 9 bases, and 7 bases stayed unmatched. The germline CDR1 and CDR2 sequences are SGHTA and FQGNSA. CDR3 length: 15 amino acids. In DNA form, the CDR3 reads TGTGCCAGCAGCTCTAGACTAGCGGGGGTTTCTGAGCAGTTCTTC. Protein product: CASSSRLAGVSEQFF.